This passage covers 8 T cell receptor beta chains from one sample sequenced in a study of tumor-infiltrating lymphocytes in primary liver carcinoma. Taking about 20-31 mg of unsorted bulk tissue, the authors co-extracted RNA and DNA. TCR beta cDNA was prepared out of approximately 470 ng total RNA by means of a constant-region primer. Slightly modified ARM-PCR with three nested multiplex PCR rounds yielded TCR beta libraries. For approximately 11 cycles apiece, the opening two PCR rounds ran with TRBV1-TRBV30 forward primers and a C-beta reverse primer. TCRdb analysed the multiplex PCR reads with MiXCR anew, one entry per CDR3 protein. This table holds tens of thousands of distinct CDR3 sequences, around 64% found once. Source material: liver tumor tissue from sampling region 5. Subset indicated: tumor region T5, tumor centre. Receptors originate from a man aged 35 to 55 with primary liver carcinoma and hepatitis B virus infection.

With regard to this clonotype: With a much larger clone just one base away, this may be a read error. The CDR3 coding sequence is TGTGCCAGCAGCTTAACATTAGGAGGGGCGAACACCGGGGAGCTGTTTTTT. Translation gives CASSLTLGGANTGELFF. The rearrangement uses TRBV11-2 and TRBJ2-2; D is possibly TRBD2 (6 bases). Germline CDR1 is SGHAT and CDR2 is FQNNGV. Trimming stripped 2 bases from V and 0 bases from J, with 13 bases between. The CDR3 consists of 17 residues.

This rearrangement joins TRBV4-2 to TRBJ2-7, with 13 nucleotides matching TRBD2. In germline, CDR1 is LGHNA, CDR2 YNFKEQ. CDR3 length: 17 residues. The CDR3 DNA reads as TGTACCACTACTGGACTAGCGGGAGTTTATAAGTCCTACGGGCAATACTTC. It codes for CTTTGLAGVYKSYGQYF.

With regard to this clonotype: This may stem from a read error, because a much larger clone lies one nucleotide away. The chain combines TRBV2 with TRBJ2-2; maybe TRBD1 (6 bases). This CDR3 is 14 amino acids long. Trimming stripped 4 bases from V and 6 bases from J, with 12 bases between. The germline V gene has CDR1 SNHLY and CDR2 FYNNEI. CDR3 in DNA: TGTGCCAGCAGTGGGACAGAGTCCTCCGGGGAGCTGTTTTTT. Its protein product is CASSGTESSGELFF.

The chain has TRBV4-1 and TRBJ2-7; D ambiguous. V lost 7 bases and J 4 bases, leaving 23 bases between the germline ends. From germline, CDR1 is MGHRA and CDR2 YSYEKL. The CDR3 has 16 residues. The CDR3 bases are TGCGCCAGCAACCCCGGCCGGTCGAGCAGACCTTACGAGCAGTACTTC. Its protein is CASNPGRSSRPYEQYF.

Remarks on this clonotype: One base away lies a much larger clone, so this may be a sequencing read error. J is TRBJ2-3 and V is TRBV20-1, with TRBD2 identical over 8 bases. V lost 0 bases, J lost 2 bases, and 4 bases stayed unmatched. The CDR3 covers 15 residues. Germline-derived CDR1 and CDR2 are DFQATT and SNEGSKA (reference sequence). CDR3 in amino acids: CSARDISGNTDTQYF. CDR3 sequence (DNA): TGCAGTGCTAGAGACATTAGCGGGAACACAGATACGCAGTATTTT.

Note on this clonotype: One junction end does not reproduce the germline sequence, and a read error may be involved. The rearrangement joins TRBV11-2 to TRBJ2-5; the D gene is possibly TRBD1 (6 bases). CDR1 is SGHAT, CDR2 FQNNGV, per germline. This CDR3 contains 16 residues. The chain's CDR3 is CVSRSRDTAHQETHYF. For the CDR3, the DNA is TGTGTCAGCAGATCCCGGGACACGGCCCACCAAGAGACACATTACTTC. Variable domain in full (rest from reference TRBV11-2 and TRBJ2-5): EAGVAQSPRYKIIEKRQSVAFWCNPISGHATLYWYQQILGQGPKLLIQFQNNGVVDDSQLPKDRFSAERLKGVDSTLKIQPAKLEDSAVYLCVSRSRDTAHQETHYFGPGTRLLVL.

This clonotype appeared once. At one end, the junction sequence differs from germline, possibly due to a read error. The gene calls are TRBV4-2 and TRBJ2-7, with TRBD2 matching 13 bases. The CDR3 totals 17 residues. Germline-derived CDR1 and CDR2 are LGHNA and YNFKEQ. CDR3 in DNA: TGTGCCACTTTTGGACTAGCGGGAGTTTATAAGTCCTACGAGCAGTATTTC. Residues: CATFGLAGVYKSYEQYF.

The rearrangement links TRBV11-3 to TRBJ1-1; maybe TRBD1 (6 bases). Trimming cost V 7 bases and J 5 bases, with 14 bases left between them. The V gene's germline CDR1 is SGHNT and CDR2 YENEEA. CDR3 size: 13 residues. Here the CDR3 reads CASKLARGTEAFF. Here the CDR3 DNA reads TGTGCCAGCAAGTTAGCAAGGGGGACTGAAGCTTTCTTT.